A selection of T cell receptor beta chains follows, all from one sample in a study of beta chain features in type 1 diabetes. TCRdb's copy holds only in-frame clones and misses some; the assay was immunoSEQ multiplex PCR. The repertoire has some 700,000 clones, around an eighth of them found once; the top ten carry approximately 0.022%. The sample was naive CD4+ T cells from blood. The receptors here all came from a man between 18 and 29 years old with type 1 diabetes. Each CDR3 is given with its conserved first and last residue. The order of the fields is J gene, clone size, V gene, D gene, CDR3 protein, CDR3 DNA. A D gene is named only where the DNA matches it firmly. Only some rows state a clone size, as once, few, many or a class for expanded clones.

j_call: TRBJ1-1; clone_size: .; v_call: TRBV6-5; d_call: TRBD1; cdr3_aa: CASSFTGDTEAFF; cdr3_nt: TGTGCCAGCAGTTTCACAGGGGACACTGAAGCTTTCTTT
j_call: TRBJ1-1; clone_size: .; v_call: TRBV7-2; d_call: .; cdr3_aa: CASSATLRTTEAFF; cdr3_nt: TGTGCCAGCAGCGCAACCTTGAGGACCACTGAAGCTTTCTTT
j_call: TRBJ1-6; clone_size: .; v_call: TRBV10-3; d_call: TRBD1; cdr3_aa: CAISVGTDNSPLHF; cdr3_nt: TGTGCCATCAGTGTAGGGACAGATAATTCACCCCTCCACTTT
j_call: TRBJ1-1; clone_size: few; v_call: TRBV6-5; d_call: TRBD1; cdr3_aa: CASVGQGGEAFF; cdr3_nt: TGTGCCAGCGTTGGACAGGGCGGTGAAGCTTTCTTT
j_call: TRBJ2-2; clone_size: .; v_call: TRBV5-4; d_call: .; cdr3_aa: CASSLVSGGTGELFF; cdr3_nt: TGTGCCAGCAGCTTGGTCTCGGGCGGCACCGGGGAGCTGTTTTTT
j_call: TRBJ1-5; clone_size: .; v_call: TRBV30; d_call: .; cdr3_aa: CAWSLSQGVPQHF; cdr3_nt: TGTGCCTGGAGTCTAAGCCAGGGTGTGCCCCAGCATTTT
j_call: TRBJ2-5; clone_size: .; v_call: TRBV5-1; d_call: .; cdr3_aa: CASSLGQQETQYF; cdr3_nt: TGCGCCAGCAGCTTGGGGCAACAAGAGACCCAGTACTTC
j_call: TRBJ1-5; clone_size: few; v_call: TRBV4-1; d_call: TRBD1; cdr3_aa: CASSSMVRTPGDREFNQPQHF; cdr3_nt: TGCGCCAGCAGCTCTATGGTCCGAACCCCCGGGGACAGGGAATTCAATCAGCCCCAGCATTTT
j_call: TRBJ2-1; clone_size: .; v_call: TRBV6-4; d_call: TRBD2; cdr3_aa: CASSELAGVGNEQFF; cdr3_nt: TGTGCCAGCAGTGAATTAGCGGGGGTGGGGAATGAGCAGTTCTTC
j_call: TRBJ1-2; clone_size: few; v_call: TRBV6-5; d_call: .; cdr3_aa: CASSYGGRGYTF; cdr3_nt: TGTGCCAGCAGTTACGGGGGCCGGGGCTACACCTTC
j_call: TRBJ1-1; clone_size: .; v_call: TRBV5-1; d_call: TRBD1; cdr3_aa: CASSPTGTDTEAFF; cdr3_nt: TGCGCCAGCAGCCCCACCGGGACAGACACTGAAGCTTTCTTT
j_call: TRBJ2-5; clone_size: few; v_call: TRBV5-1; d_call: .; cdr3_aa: CASSLRQTETQYF; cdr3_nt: TGCGCCAGCAGCTTGCGGCAGACGGAGACCCAGTACTTC
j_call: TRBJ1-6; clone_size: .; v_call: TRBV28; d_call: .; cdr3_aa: CASRFERQVRWPLHF; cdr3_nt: TGTGCCAGCCGATTTGAGCGACAGGTGCGATGGCCCCTCCACTTT
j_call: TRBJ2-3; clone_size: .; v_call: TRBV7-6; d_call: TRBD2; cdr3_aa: CASSGGASSSTDTQYF; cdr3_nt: TGTGCCAGTAGCGGGGGGGCCTCGTCTAGCACAGATACGCAGTATTTT
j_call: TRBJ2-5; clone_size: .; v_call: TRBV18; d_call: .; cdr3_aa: CASSPRTKETQYF; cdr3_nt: TGTGCCAGCTCACCACGGACTAAGGAGACCCAGTACTTC
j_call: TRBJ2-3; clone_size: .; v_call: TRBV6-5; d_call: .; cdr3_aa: CASRPAEGTTDTQYF; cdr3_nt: TGTGCCAGCAGACCGGCGGAGGGAACCACAGATACGCAGTATTTT
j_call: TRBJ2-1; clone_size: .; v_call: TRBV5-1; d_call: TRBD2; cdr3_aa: CASSPAGTTGDNEQFF; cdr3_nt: TGCGCCAGCAGCCCCGCAGGGACTACAGGAGACAATGAGCAGTTCTTC
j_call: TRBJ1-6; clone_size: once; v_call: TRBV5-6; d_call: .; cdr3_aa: CASSLGGPPLHF; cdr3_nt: TGTGCCAGCAGCTTGGGTGGGCCACCCCTCCACTTT
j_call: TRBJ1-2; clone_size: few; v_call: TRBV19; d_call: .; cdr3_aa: CASSARTANFPNYGYTF; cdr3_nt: TGTGCCAGTAGTGCTCGGACAGCGAATTTCCCTAACTATGGCTACACCTTC
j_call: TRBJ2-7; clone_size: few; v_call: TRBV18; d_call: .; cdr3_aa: CASSPPGTPEQYF; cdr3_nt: TGTGCCAGCTCACCACCGGGGACGCCCGAACAGTACTTC
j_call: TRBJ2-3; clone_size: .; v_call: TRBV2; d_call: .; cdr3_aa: CASKTADKSTKYF; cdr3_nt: TGTGCCAGCAAAACGGCAGACAAGTCCACGAAATATTTT
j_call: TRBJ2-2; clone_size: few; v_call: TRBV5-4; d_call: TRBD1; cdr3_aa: CASSLPGTGRTGELFF; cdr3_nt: TGTGCCAGCAGCTTACCCGGGACAGGGCGAACCGGGGAGCTGTTTTTT
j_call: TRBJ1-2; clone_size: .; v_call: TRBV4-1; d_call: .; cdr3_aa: CASSPGQNYGYTF; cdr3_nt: TGCGCCAGCAGCCCGGGACAAAACTATGGCTACACCTTC
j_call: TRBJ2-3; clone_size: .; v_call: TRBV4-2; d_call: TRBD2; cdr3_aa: CASERGTSGGRDTQYF; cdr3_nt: TGTGCCAGCGAACGAGGGACTAGCGGGGGGCGAGATACGCAGTATTTT
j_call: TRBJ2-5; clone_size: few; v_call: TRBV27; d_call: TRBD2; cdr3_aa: CASSSPSGGQETQYF; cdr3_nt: TGTGCCAGCAGTTCCCCCAGCGGGGGTCAAGAGACCCAGTACTTC
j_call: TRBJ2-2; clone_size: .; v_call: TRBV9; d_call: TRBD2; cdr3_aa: CASTAGHTNTGELFF; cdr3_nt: TGTGCCAGCACAGCGGGGCACACGAACACCGGGGAGCTGTTTTTT
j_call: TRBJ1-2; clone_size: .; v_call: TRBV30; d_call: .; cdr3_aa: CAWSIHSYGYTF; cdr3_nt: TGTGCCTGGAGTATACATTCCTATGGCTACACCTTC
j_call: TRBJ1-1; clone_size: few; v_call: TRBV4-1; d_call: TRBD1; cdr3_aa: CASSQGDRANTEAFF; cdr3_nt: TGCGCCAGCAGCCAAGGGGACAGGGCGAACACTGAAGCTTTCTTT
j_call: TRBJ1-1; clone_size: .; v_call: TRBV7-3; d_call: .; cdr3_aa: CASSHRRGMNTEAFF; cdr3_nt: TGTGCCAGCAGCCACCGAAGGGGGATGAACACTGAAGCTTTCTTT
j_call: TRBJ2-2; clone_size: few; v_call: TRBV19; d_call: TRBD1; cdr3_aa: CASSLRRDRHTGELFF; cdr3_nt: TGTGCCAGTAGTCTACGTAGGGACAGACACACCGGGGAGCTGTTTTTT
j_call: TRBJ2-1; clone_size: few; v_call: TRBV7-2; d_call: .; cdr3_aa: CASSLGAEGNEQFF; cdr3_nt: TGTGCCAGCAGCTTAGGGGCTGAAGGAAATGAGCAGTTCTTC
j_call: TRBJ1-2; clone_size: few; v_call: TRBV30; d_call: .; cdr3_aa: CAWSVEGYYGYTF; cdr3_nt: TGTGCCTGGAGTGTAGAGGGCTACTATGGCTACACCTTC
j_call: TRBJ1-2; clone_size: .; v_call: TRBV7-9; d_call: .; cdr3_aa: CASSPGDYGYTF; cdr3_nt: TGTGCCAGCAGCCCCGGAGATTATGGCTACACCTTC
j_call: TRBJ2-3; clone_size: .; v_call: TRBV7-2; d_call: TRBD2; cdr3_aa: CASSRRTSGGAIDTQYF; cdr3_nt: TGTGCCAGCAGCCGTAGGACTAGCGGGGGGGCAATAGATACGCAGTATTTT
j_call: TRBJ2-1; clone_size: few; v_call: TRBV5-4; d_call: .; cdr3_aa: CASSPGTLLYNEQFF; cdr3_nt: TGTGCCAGCAGCCCTGGGACTTTGCTCTACAATGAGCAGTTCTTC
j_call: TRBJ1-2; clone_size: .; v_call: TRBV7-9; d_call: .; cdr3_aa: CASSLESWGYTF; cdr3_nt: TGTGCCAGCAGCTTGGAGTCTTGGGGCTACACCTTC
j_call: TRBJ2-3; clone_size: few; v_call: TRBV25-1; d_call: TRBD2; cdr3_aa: CASSLAGGLHTQYF; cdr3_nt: TGTGCCAGCAGCCTAGCGGGGGGGCTTCATACGCAGTATTTT
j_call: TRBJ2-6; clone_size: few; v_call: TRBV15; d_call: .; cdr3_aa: CATSRDLSGANVLTF; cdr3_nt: TGTGCCACCAGCAGAGATCTCTCTGGGGCCAACGTCCTGACTTTC
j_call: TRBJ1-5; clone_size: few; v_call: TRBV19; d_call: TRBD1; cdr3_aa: CASSIASSGTESNQPQHF; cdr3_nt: TGTGCCAGTAGTATAGCCTCCTCGGGGACAGAGAGCAATCAGCCCCAGCATTTT
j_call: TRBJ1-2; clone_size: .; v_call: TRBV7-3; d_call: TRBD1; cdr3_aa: CASSPTDRTYGYTF; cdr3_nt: TGTGCCAGCAGCCCGACGGACAGGACCTATGGCTACACCTTC
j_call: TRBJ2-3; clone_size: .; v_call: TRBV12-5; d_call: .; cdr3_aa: CASGLTWTSGTDTQYF; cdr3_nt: TGTGCTAGTGGTTTGACCTGGACCTCCGGCACAGATACGCAGTATTTT
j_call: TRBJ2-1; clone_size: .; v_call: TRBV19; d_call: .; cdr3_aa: CASSRLAPGEQFF; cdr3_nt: TGTGCCAGTAGTCGCCTAGCTCCGGGCGAGCAGTTCTTC
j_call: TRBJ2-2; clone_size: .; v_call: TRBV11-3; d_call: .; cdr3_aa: CASSPPWGGELFF; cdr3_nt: TGTGCCAGCAGCCCGCCGTGGGGCGGGGAGCTGTTTTTT
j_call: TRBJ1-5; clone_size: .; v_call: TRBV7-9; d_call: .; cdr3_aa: CASSLDSSNQPQHF; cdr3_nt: TGTGCCAGCAGCTTAGATTCGAGCAATCAGCCCCAGCATTTT
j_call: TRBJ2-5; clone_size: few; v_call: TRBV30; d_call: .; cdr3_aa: CAWSEKFQEETQYF; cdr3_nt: TGTGCCTGGAGTGAAAAGTTCCAAGAAGAGACCCAGTACTTC
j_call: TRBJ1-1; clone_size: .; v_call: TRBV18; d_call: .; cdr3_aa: CASSPQKGLGTEAFF; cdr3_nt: TGTGCCAGCTCACCACAGAAGGGTTTAGGGACTGAAGCTTTCTTT
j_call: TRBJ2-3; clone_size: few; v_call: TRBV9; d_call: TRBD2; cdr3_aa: CASSHPGLAGGTSTDTQYF; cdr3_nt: TGTGCCAGCAGCCACCCGGGACTAGCGGGGGGGACTAGCACAGATACGCAGTATTTT
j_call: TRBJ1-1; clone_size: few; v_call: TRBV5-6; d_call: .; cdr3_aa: CASSFTWNTEAFF; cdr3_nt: TGTGCCAGCAGCTTTACGTGGAACACTGAAGCTTTCTTT
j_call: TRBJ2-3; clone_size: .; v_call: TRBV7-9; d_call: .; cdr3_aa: CASSPPRVGADTQYF; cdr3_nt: TGTGCCAGCAGCCCTCCGCGGGTGGGCGCAGATACGCAGTATTTT
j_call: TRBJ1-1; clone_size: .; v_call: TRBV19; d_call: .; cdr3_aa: CASSIGLWRANTEAFF; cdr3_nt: TGTGCCAGTAGTATCGGGCTGTGGAGAGCGAACACTGAAGCTTTCTTT